The entry below gives a single T cell receptor beta chain sequence along with its context. This entry is derived from a study of identical twins. CDR3 length: 15 residues. With 8 bases clipped from V and 1 base from J, the junction kept 5 bases outside the gene matches. In germline, CDR1 is SGHAT, CDR2 FQNNGV. TCRdb passed the 5' RACE reads through MiXCR, listing each CDR3 protein once. The table lists about 550,000 distinct CDR3 sequences, about 20% of them singletons. This sample also appeared in a second study, on yellow fever vaccine responses in identical twins.

The receptor comes from a woman aged 18-35 years in good health. Sequencing used CD4+ T cells sorted from blood. V and J are TRBV11-2 and TRBJ2-3, with 11 bases identical to TRBD2. CDR3 DNA sequence: TGTGCCAGCGGCACGACTAGCGGGGGCACAGATACGCAGTATTTT. This sequence encodes CASGTTSGGTDTQYF.